The TCR beta chain under discussion was sequenced for a study of PD-L1 blockade in urothelial cancer (dated by TCRdb to between 2016 and 2019). Study-wide context: Therapy was started in the mid-2010s for all patients, and atezolizumab 1,200 mg was administered intravenously every 3 weeks. About nine tenths of the roughly 29 patients were identified as males with urothelial cancer of bladder origin, and a prior smoking history was reported by 18 of 29 patients. Patients had an ECOG performance status of 0 or 1 and had received between 0 and 3 prior chemotherapy regimens. Blood samples were analyzed at 3 weeks after treatment start (second dose) and at 6 weeks after treatment start. Blood samples gave a median of approximately 150,000 T cells and roughly 83,000 unique TCRs, with a median clonality of 0.080. The study, an exploratory multi-omic analysis, examined somatic, immune and clinical correlates of response to PD-L1 blockade with atezolizumab in urothelial cancer. TCR sequencing covered pretreatment tumor samples and matched, serially collected peripheral blood taken before and after atezolizumab treatment. Durable clinical benefit was defined as a progression-free survival longer than 6 months, and TCR features were additionally tested against progression-free survival and overall survival. Whole exome sequencing and RNA sequencing of pretreatment tumors were performed alongside TCR sequencing in the same patients. Durable clinical benefit was achieved by nine patients but not by the remaining 20. Approximately 29 patients had pretreatment blood TCR-seq, around 25 had at least one posttreatment blood collection, and around 25 had tumor TCR-seq.

The cohort included roughly 30 patients with locally advanced or metastatic urothelial carcinoma who were treated at Memorial Sloan Kettering on a trial protocol. Peripheral blood mononuclear cells were collected from each patient pretreatment and during treatment, giving between 1 and 8 total time points per patient. The Qiagen DNeasy Blood extraction kit was used to purify genomic DNA from total PBMCs and tumor samples. PBMCs were collected pretreatment and during treatment, and were isolated and stored as previously described. Synthetic TCR analog templates were spiked into each PCR so that absolute template abundance could be estimated from read counts. Using the immunoSEQ assay, TCRbeta CDR3 regions were amplified from genomic DNA with bias-controlled V and J gene primers. Rearranged TCRbeta segments were sequenced at approximately 20X coverage. The study's processing was this. Sequencing errors were corrected by clustering, and CDR3s were annotated against IMGT so that V, D and J genes could be assigned. Downstream analyses used only productive TCRbeta rearrangements, leaving out any out-of-frame or stop-codon sequences. Clonality was calculated as one minus the Shannon entropy normalized by the log of the number of unique productive sequences. Clones differing between time points or between blood and tumor were identified by Fisher's exact test with Benjamini-Hochberg correction at adjusted p below 0.01. The immuneACCESS repertoire file appears here via TCRdb, limited to in-frame rearrangements. These files lack a portion of the clones; in checked studies, under half of the deficit traces to unresolved V genes, and the cause of the others is not known. V, J and clone size reflect that table, while D and trimming were determined from the DNA. The sample contains 70,000 or so clones, roughly 89% of them found a single time. Roughly 3.3% of the sample lies in the top ten.

The investigation overall reported the following: Because the sample size was small (n of about 30) and many exploratory analyses were performed, the results are intended to be hypothesis-generating. A pretreatment peripheral blood TCR clonality below the median was linked to improved progression-free and overall survival. Greater expansion of tumor-associated TCR clones in peripheral blood 3 weeks after the start of treatment was observed in patients with durable benefit (n of about 20, p = 0.022).

Of note for this clone: This clone's antigen is unknown. No clone much larger than this one lies a single base away; base qualities are absent.

The TCR originated in a man aged 55 to 70 with urothelial cancer. Sequenced material: PBMCs, taken around atezolizumab (anti-PD-L1) treatment.

The sequenced DNA is TGTGCCAGCAGCCGCGTAGACGGAGCTCCTGGAAACACCATATATTTT. Its protein is CASSRVDGAPGNTIYF. This sequence uses TRBV7-2 and TRBJ1-3; the D gene identity is not certain. Trimming at the junction amounts to 5 bases on V and 2 bases on J, and the germline ends lie 16 bases apart. The CDR3 holds 16 amino acids from the cysteine to the phenylalanine. The CDR3 DNA has 48 bases and is translated from base 1. CDR1 and CDR2 are read off the germline V gene as SGHTA and FQGNSA. The full variable domain, completed from the reference TRBV7-2 and TRBJ1-3 proteins outside the CDR3, reads GAGVSQSPSNKVTEKGKDVELRCDPISGHTALYWYRQSLGQGLEFLIYFQGNSAPDKSGLPSDRFSAERTGGSVSTLTIQRTQQEDSAVYLCASSRVDGAPGNTIYFGEGSWLTVV.